The TCR beta chain under discussion was sequenced for a study of vaccination and CD4 T cells after COVID-19. This clonotype has more than one count but fewer than ten. No antigen is known for it. Sequenced with the Oncomine TCR Beta short-read assay was DNA taken from cultured CD4+ T cells. Once CD4+ T cells had been cultured, genomic DNA was extracted from them. TCRdb re-analysed the PCR reads in MiXCR, keeping a single row per CDR3 protein. The sample consists of more than 6,500 distinct CDR3 sequences, more than 45% of them appearing once. Treatment described: roughly 10-day PBMC culture with coronavirus spike peptide pools or control peptides (ViraFEST assay). The unexposed donor provided CD4+ T cells, which were taken before the COVID-19 pandemic (2011-2018). Expansion of antigen-specific T cells with peptide pools by ViraFEST preceded sequencing of TCRs. Upon completion of approximately ten days of culture, CD4+ T cells were isolated via negative selection.

The CDR3 length is 13 residues. CDR1 and CDR2 (germline): DFQATT, SNEGSKA (reference sequence). Trimming stripped 5 bases from V and 10 bases from J, with 17 bases between. The clonotype was recovered from a human donor in good health. Sequences were obtained from CD4+ T cells from blood, cultured in vitro. The genes are TRBV20-1 and TRBJ2-2, with D maybe TRBD2 (6 bases). Here the CDR3 DNA reads TGCAGTGCTTTGCGGGATCGTAGCGTGGAGCTGTTTTTT. Its protein is CSALRDRSVELFF.